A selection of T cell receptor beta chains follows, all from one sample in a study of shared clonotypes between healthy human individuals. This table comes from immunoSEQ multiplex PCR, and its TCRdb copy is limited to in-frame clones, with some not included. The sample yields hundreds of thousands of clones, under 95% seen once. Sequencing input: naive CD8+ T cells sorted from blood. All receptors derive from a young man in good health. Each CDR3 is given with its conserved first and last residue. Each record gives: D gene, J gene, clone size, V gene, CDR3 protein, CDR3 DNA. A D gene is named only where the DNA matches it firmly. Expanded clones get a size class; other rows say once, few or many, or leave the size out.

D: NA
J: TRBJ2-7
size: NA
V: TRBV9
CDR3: CASSVDVGSSYEQYF
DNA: TGTGCCAGCAGCGTAGACGTGGGGAGCTCCTACGAGCAGTACTTC

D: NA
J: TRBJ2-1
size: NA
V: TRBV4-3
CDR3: CASSQGRAVRTREQFF
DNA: TGCGCCAGCAGCCAAGGCCGCGCGGTCCGCACGCGTGAGCAGTTCTTC

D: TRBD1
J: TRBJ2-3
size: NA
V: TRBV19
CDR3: CASSTGTGLDTQYF
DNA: TGTGCCAGTAGTACGGGGACAGGGCTGGATACGCAGTATTTT

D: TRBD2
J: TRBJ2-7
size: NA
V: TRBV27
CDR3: CASSSGGAYEQYF
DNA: TGTGCCAGCAGTTCGGGAGGAGCCTACGAGCAGTACTTC

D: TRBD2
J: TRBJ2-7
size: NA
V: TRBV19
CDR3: CASSNLAVSYEQYF
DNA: TGTGCCAGTAGTAACCTAGCGGTCTCCTACGAGCAGTACTTC

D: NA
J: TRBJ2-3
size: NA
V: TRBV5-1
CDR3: CASSSAGEYTDTQYF
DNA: TGCGCCAGCAGCTCCGCAGGAGAATACACAGATACGCAGTATTTT

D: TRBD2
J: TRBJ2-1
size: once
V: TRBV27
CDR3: CASSTGLALFNEQFF
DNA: TGTGCCAGCAGTACGGGACTAGCGTTGTTCAATGAGCAGTTCTTC

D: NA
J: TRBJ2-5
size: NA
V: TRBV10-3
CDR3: CAISEPDRFEGQETQYF
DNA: TGTGCCATCAGTGAGCCCGACAGGTTTGAGGGCCAAGAGACCCAGTACTTC

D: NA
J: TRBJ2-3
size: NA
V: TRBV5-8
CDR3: CASSDWNPDTQYF
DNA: TGTGCCAGCAGCGACTGGAACCCAGATACGCAGTATTTT

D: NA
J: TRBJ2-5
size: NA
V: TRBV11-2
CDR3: CASSPRTEETQYF
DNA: TGTGCCAGCAGCCCGCGGACAGAAGAGACCCAGTACTTC

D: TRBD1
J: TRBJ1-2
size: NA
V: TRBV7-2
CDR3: CASSSGTGGDYGYTF
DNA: TGTGCCAGCAGCAGCGGGACAGGGGGTGACTATGGCTACACCTTC

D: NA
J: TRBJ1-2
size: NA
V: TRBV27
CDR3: CASRETGANYGYTF
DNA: TGTGCCAGCAGAGAGACAGGAGCAAACTATGGCTACACCTTC

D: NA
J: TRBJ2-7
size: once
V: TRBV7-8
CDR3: CASSLGPESSYEQYF
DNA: TGTGCCAGCAGCTTAGGGCCAGAGAGCTCCTACGAGCAGTACTTC

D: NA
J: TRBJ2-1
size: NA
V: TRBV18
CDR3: CASSPYGTAPSPYNEQFF
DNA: TGTGCCAGCTCACCGTATGGGACCGCTCCAAGTCCCTACAATGAGCAGTTCTTC

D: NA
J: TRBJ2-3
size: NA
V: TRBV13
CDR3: CASSLPLATDTQYF
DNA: TGTGCCAGCAGCTTACCCCTAGCAACAGATACGCAGTATTTT

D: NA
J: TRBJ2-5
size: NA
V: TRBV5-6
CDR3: CASRQWGVLETQYF
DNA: TGTGCCAGCAGGCAGTGGGGCGTACTGGAGACCCAGTACTTC

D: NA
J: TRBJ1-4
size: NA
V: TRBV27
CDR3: CASSLLGGDEKLFF
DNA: TGTGCCAGCAGTTTATTGGGGGGGGATGAAAAACTGTTTTTT

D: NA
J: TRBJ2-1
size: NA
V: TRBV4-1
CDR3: CASSQDSENEQFF
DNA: TGCGCCAGCAGCCAAGATTCAGAGAACGAGCAGTTCTTC

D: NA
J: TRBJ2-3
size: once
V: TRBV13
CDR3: CASSQGGTDTQYF
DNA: TGTGCCAGCAGCCAAGGCGGCACAGATACGCAGTATTTT

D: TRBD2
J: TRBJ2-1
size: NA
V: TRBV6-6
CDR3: CASSYAGDNEQFF
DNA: TGTGCCAGCAGTTACGCGGGGGACAATGAGCAGTTCTTC

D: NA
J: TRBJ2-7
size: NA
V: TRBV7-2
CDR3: CASSFPGIYEQYF
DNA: TGTGCCAGCAGCTTCCCGGGTATCTACGAGCAGTACTTC

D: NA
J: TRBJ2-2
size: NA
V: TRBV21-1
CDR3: CASSEAGTGNTGELFF
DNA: TGTGCCAGCAGCGAAGCCGGGACAGGGAACACCGGGGAGCTGTTTTTT

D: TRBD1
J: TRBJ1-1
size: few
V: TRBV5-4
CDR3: CASSGGTGARTEAFF
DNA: TGTGCCAGCAGCGGAGGGACAGGGGCGAGGACTGAAGCTTTCTTT

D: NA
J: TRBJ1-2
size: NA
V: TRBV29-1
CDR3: CSVVTGGNYGYTF
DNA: TGCAGCGTTGTCACAGGAGGAAACTATGGCTACACCTTC

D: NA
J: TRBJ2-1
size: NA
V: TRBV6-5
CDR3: CASSYAWGTYNEQFF
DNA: TGTGCCAGCAGTTACGCGTGGGGGACTTACAATGAGCAGTTCTTC

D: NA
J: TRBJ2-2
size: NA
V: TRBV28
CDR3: CASSGFRVGTGELFF
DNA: TGTGCCAGCAGTGGGTTCAGGGTGGGGACCGGGGAGCTGTTTTTT

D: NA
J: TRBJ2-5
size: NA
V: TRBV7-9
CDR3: CASSINLIGQKETQYF
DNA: TGTGCCAGCAGCATAAACCTTATAGGACAGAAAGAGACCCAGTACTTC

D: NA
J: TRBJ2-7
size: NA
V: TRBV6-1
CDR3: CASTFHRGSYEQYF
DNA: TGTGCCAGCACCTTTCACCGGGGCTCCTACGAGCAGTACTTC

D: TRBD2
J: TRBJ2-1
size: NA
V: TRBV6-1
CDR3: CASSEEGTSNEQFF
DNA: TGTGCCAGCAGTGAAGAGGGGACTAGCAATGAGCAGTTCTTC

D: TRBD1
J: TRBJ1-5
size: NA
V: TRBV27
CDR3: CASSSRDRGGNQPQHF
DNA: TGTGCCAGCAGTTCGCGGGACAGGGGTGGCAATCAGCCCCAGCATTTT

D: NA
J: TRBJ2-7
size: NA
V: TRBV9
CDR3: CASSVGGHDEQYF
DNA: TGTGCCAGCAGCGTCGGCGGCCATGACGAGCAGTACTTC

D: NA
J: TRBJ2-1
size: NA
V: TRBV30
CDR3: CAWSVRGGGYNEQFF
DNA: TGTGCCTGGAGTGTACGAGGGGGGGGATACAATGAGCAGTTCTTC

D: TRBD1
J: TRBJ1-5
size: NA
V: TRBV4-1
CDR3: CASSQPTGNQPQHF
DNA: TGCGCCAGCAGCCAACCGACAGGGAATCAGCCCCAGCATTTT

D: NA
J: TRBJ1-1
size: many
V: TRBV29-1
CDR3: CSVQGPTEAFF
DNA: TGCAGCGTTCAGGGACCCACTGAAGCTTTCTTT

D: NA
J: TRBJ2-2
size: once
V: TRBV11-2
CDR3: CASSGGDTGELFF
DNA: TGTGCCAGCAGCGGTGGGGACACCGGGGAGCTGTTTTTT

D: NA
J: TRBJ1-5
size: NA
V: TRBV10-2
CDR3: CASRRRGSGNQPQHF
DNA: TGCGCCAGCAGGAGGCGGGGTTCGGGCAATCAGCCCCAGCATTTT

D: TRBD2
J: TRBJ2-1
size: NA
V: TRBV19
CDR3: CASSNGLAGLSSYNEQFF
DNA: TGTGCCAGTAGTAACGGACTAGCGGGATTAAGCTCCTACAATGAGCAGTTCTTC

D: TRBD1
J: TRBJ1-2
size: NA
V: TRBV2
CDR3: CASKGAVYGYTF
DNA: TGTGCCAGCAAGGGGGCAGTATATGGCTACACCTTC

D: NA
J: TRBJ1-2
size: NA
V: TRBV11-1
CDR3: CASSLGQSYTF
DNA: TGTGCCAGCAGCTTAGGACAAAGCTACACCTTC

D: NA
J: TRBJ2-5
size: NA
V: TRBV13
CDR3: CASSPRGSGGSETQYF
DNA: TGTGCCAGCAGCCCGCGCGGTAGCGGAGGATCGGAGACCCAGTACTTC

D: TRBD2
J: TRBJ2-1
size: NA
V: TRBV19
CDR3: CASSIAEGGEINRQFF
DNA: TGTGCCAGTAGTATAGCAGAGGGAGGGGAAATTAACCGGCAGTTCTTC

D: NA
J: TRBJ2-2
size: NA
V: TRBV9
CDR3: CASRTTGSRGTGELFF
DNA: TGTGCCAGCAGGACGACGGGGAGCCGGGGAACCGGGGAGCTGTTTTTT

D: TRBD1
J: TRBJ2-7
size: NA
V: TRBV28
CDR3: CASSRPGTGIGMGDEQYF
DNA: TGTGCCAGCAGTCGTCCCGGGACAGGGATTGGTATGGGGGACGAGCAGTACTTC

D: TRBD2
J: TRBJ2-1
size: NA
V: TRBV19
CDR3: CASSMTSGRDSYNEQFF
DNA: TGTGCCAGTAGTATGACTAGCGGGAGGGACTCCTACAATGAGCAGTTCTTC

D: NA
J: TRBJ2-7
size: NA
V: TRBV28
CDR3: CASSLSLATTYEQYF
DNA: TGTGCCAGCAGTTTATCACTAGCCACGACCTACGAGCAGTACTTC

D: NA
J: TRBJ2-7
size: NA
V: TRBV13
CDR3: CASSLKLGQTTYEQYF
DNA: TGTGCCAGCAGCTTAAAGCTGGGGCAGACTACATACGAGCAGTACTTC

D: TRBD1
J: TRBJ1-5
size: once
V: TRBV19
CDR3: CASSAPDRVFPPQHF
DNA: TGTGCCAGTAGCGCACCGGACAGGGTCTTTCCGCCCCAGCATTTT

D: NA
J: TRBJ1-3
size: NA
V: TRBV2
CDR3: CASRALGTPDSEGNTIYF
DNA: TGTGCCAGCAGGGCCCTAGGAACGCCCGATTCGGAGGGAAACACCATATATTTT

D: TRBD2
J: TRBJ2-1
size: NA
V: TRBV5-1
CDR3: CASSLISGSIHNEQFF
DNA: TGCGCCAGCAGCCTGATTAGCGGGAGTATCCACAATGAGCAGTTCTTC

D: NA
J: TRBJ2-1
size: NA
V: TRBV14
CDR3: CASSQEHTGYNEQFF
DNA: TGTGCCAGCAGCCAAGAGCACACTGGATACAATGAGCAGTTCTTC

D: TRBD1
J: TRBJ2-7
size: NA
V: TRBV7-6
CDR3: CASSPGTADSSYEQYF
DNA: TGTGCCAGCAGCCCCGGGACAGCGGATTCCTCCTACGAGCAGTACTTC

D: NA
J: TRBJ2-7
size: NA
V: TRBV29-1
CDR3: CSVEAGGAYEQYF
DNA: TGCAGCGTTGAGGCAGGGGGGGCCTACGAGCAGTACTTC

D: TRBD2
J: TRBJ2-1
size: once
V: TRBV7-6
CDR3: CASSSLAGGDEQFF
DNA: TGTGCCAGCAGCTCTTTAGCGGGAGGGGATGAGCAGTTCTTC

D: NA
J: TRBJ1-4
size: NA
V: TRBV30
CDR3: CLPPPNKLFF
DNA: TGTCTGCCCCCCCCGAATAAACTGTTTTTT